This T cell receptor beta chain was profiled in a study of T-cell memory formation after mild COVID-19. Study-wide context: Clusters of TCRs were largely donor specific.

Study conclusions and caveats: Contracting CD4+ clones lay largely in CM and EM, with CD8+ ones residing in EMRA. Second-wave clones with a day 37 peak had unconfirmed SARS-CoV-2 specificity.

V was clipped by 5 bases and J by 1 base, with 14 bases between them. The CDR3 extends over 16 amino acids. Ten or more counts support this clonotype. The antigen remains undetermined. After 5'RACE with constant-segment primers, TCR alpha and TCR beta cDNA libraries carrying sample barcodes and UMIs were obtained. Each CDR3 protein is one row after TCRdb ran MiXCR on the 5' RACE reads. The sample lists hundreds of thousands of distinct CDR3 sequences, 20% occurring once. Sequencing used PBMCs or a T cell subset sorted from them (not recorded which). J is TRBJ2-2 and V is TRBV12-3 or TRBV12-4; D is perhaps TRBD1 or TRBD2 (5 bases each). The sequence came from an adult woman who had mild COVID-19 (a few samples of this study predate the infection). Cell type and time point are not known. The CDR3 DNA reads TGTGCCAGCAGTCCCCTCGGGGCCGGGAACACCGGGGAGCTGTTTTTT. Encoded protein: CASSPLGAGNTGELFF.